Below are 29 T cell receptor beta chains sequenced from a single sample in a study of T cells expressing NK-cell markers. Following a re-call of the 5' RACE reads, TCRdb has one entry per CDR3 protein and lacks DNA. This listing includes roughly 150,000 distinct CDR3 sequences. The sequencing input was blood T cells: a sorted CD56 or NKG2C T cell subset, CD4+ or CD8+ T cells, or bulk PBMC T cells (not recorded which). The origin of the receptors is a woman between 18 and 70 years old in good health.

The V and J genes are TRBV6-1 and TRBJ1-2; as DNA is missing, the TRBD1 call by TCRdb cannot be tested. The CDR3 consists of 14 residues. CDR1 MNHNS and CDR2 SASEGT come from the germline V gene. CDR3 amino acids: CASSEGGVDYGYTF.

The chain links TRBV7-2 to TRBJ2-3; lacking DNA, the TRBD2 call made by TCRdb goes unchecked. The germline gives CDR1 SGHTA, CDR2 FQGNSA. The CDR3 has 14 residues. The CDR3 is CASSTRTRTDTQYF. The full variable domain, rest sourced from reference TRBV7-2 and TRBJ2-3, is GAGVSQSPSNKVTEKGKDVELRCDPISGHTALYWYRQSLGQGLEFLIYFQGNSAPDKSGLPSDRFSAERTGGSVSTLTIQRTQQEDSAVYLCASSTRTRTDTQYFGPGTRLTVL.

This clonotype is identified as medium-sized from frequency. The V and J genes are TRBV9 and TRBJ2-1; no DNA is available, so the TRBD1 call from TCRdb remains unchecked. The CDR3 covers 14 residues. Germline V CDR1 and CDR2: SGDLS, YYNGEE. The CDR3 spells CASSVGTVYNEQFF.

The CDR3 region is CASSSGHPNTEAFF. The V gene is TRBV12-3 or TRBV12-4, the J gene TRBJ1-1; TCRdb lists TRBD1, though no DNA is available to test this call. The CDR3 runs 14 residues.

The CDR3 reads CASSYLLAGSSGANVLTF. This chain connects TRBV28 to TRBJ2-6; the D call of TRBD2 rests on TCRdb alone, since no DNA is present to check it. Germline V CDR1 and CDR2: MDHEN, SYDVKM. The CDR3 length is 18 residues.

The V and J genes are TRBV27 and TRBJ2-4; with no DNA, the TCRdb D assignment of TRBD1 cannot be verified. Germline V gene lookup returns CDR1 MNHEY and CDR2 SMNVEV (reference sequence). This CDR3 is 17 amino acids long. This CDR3 is CASSPKGTGPPKNIQYF.

The chain uses TRBV2 and TRBJ2-5; TCRdb's D call, TRBD2, is unchecked because there is no DNA. Germline values: CDR1 SNHLY, CDR2 FYNNEI. This CDR3 is 14 amino acids long. The CDR3 here is CASSEIREVETQYF.

This sequence joins TRBV6-2 or TRBV6-3 and TRBJ2-1; without DNA, the TCRdb call of TRBD2 cannot be checked. The V gene's germline CDR1 is MNHEY and CDR2 SVGEGT. This CDR3 is built from 15 residues. CDR3 amino acids: CASSYRLAGEPEQFF.

The chain has TRBV6-1 and TRBJ2-1; there is no DNA to check the TCRdb D call of TRBD2. Germline V gene sequence: CDR1 MNHNS, CDR2 SASEGT. The CDR3 is made up of 14 amino acids. CDR3 protein: CAIRGLAGEGEQFF.

The chain employs TRBV18 and TRBJ1-4; TCRdb's assignment of TRBD1 cannot be checked, as there is no DNA. The CDR3 spans 14 residues. Germline V gives CDR1 KGHSH, CDR2 LQKENI. CDR3 residues: CASSPGTVDEKLFF.

The chain employs TRBV6-1 and TRBJ1-1; the TCRdb D gene call, TRBD1, has no DNA to confirm it. In germline, CDR1 is MNHNS, CDR2 SASEGT. This CDR3 is 17 amino acids long. The CDR3: CASSPGGRGLGNTEAFF.

J is TRBJ1-1 and V is TRBV6-5. CDR3 length: 14 residues. Germline lookup yields CDR1 MNHEY and CDR2 SVGAGI. This chain's CDR3 is CASSDSRDNTEAFF.

The V and J genes are TRBV13 and TRBJ2-3; the TCRdb D gene call, TRBD2, has no DNA to confirm it. CDR1 and CDR2 (germline): PRHDT, FYEKMQ (reference sequence). The CDR3 covers 20 residues. This CDR3 is CASSPQVAASGRKEADTQYF.

The gene calls are TRBV20-1 and TRBJ2-4; TCRdb lists TRBD2, though no DNA is available to test this call. This CDR3 has 18 residues. CDR1 and CDR2 (germline): DFQATT, SNEGSKA (reference sequence). Here the CDR3 reads CSAPKTSGGGLSKNIQYF.

This chain uses TRBV24-1 with TRBJ2-2; the D gene TCRdb calls, TRBD2, cannot be checked with no DNA. This CDR3 is built from 16 residues. CDR1 and CDR2 from the germline V gene are KGHDR and SFDVKD. The CDR3 sequence: CATSDSSGGNTGELFF.

The gene calls are TRBV3-1 and TRBJ2-1; the D call from TCRdb, TRBD2, cannot be confirmed without DNA. Germline V gene sequence: CDR1 LGHDT, CDR2 YNNKEL (reference sequence). There are 16 residues in the CDR3. The CDR3 here is CASSWTSGGSYNEQFF.

The rearrangement uses TRBV6-1 and TRBJ2-7; TCRdb lists TRBD2, though no DNA is available to test this call. Germline V gives CDR1 MNHNS, CDR2 SASEGT. The CDR3 contains 15 residues. CDR3 residues: CASSESGVAAYEQYF.

This sequence joins TRBV18 and TRBJ2-7; TCRdb picks TRBD1, but there is no DNA to check that call. The V gene's germline CDR1 is KGHSH and CDR2 LQKENI. This CDR3 contains 13 residues. This CDR3 is CASSPRDRGEQYF.

This chain's CDR3 is CASSQAPATEAFF. The chain links TRBV5-1 to TRBJ1-1; TCRdb proposes TRBD1, but this gene call is untestable without DNA. Germline V gives CDR1 SGHRS, CDR2 YFSETQ. CDR3 size: 13 residues.

The rearrangement links TRBV20-1 to TRBJ1-5. CDR1 is DFQATT, CDR2 SNEGSKA, per germline (reference sequence). CDR3 length: 14 residues. CDR3 region: CSARDPLHGGPQHF.

The V and J genes are TRBV6-6 and TRBJ1-1. Germline V gives CDR1 MNHNY, CDR2 SVGAGI (reference sequence). This CDR3 is built from 12 residues. CDR3 loop: CASGQENTEAFF.

The V gene is TRBV10-3, the J gene TRBJ2-1. The CDR3 is made up of 13 amino acids. Germline assignment: CDR1 ENHRY and CDR2 SYGVKD. The CDR3 loop reads CAISDDRKTEQFF.

The V call is TRBV27, the J call TRBJ1-6; TCRdb picks TRBD1, but there is no DNA to check that call. This CDR3 contains 13 residues. Germline values: CDR1 MNHEY, CDR2 SMNVEV (reference sequence). CDR3: CASSLQGVSPLHF.

This chain joins TRBV20-1 and TRBJ2-7; as DNA is missing, the TRBD1 call by TCRdb cannot be tested. This CDR3 comprises 14 residues. The germline V gene has CDR1 DFQATT and CDR2 SNEGSKA (reference sequence). CDR3 loop: CSAINRVSSTEQYF.

This sequence joins TRBV9 and TRBJ1-2; TCRdb's assignment of TRBD1 cannot be checked, as there is no DNA. The CDR3 contains 14 residues. Germline CDR1 is SGDLS and CDR2 is YYNGEE. CDR3 protein: CASSVDLRGGGYTF.

The gene calls are TRBV27 and TRBJ1-2; the D call of TRBD1 rests on TCRdb alone, since no DNA is present to check it. The CDR3 has 14 residues. The germline CDR1 and CDR2 sequences are MNHEY and SMNVEV (reference sequence). The CDR3 here is CASTARDRIYGYTF.

The chain links TRBV24-1 to TRBJ2-3; TCRdb's D gene call, TRBD2, goes unchecked for lack of DNA. CDR1 is KGHDR and CDR2 is SFDVKD in the germline V gene. The CDR3 loop spans 14 amino acids. The CDR3 reads CATRAVKNTDTQYF.

The V call is TRBV5-1, the J call TRBJ2-7. The CDR3 length is 13 residues. Germline V gene data show CDR1 as SGHRS and CDR2 as YFSETQ. The CDR3 spells CASSFVVSYEQYF.

The chain combines TRBV12-3 or TRBV12-4 with TRBJ2-1; checking the TCRdb D call of TRBD2 is not possible without DNA. The CDR3 totals 14 residues. The CDR3 loop reads CASSRSTEGHEQFF.